This is a list of T cell receptor beta chains from one sample in a study of blood T cell repertoires in COVID-19. The data were produced by immunoSEQ multiplex PCR, yet TCRdb's version contains in-frame clones alone and is incomplete. This table has a few hundred thousand clones, 89% appearing once. Sequenced sample: peripheral blood. The receptors were sampled from a man between 40 and 49 years old with acute or convalescent COVID-19. CDR3s include the opening cysteine and the closing phenylalanine or tryptophan. Fields, in order: V gene, D gene, clone size, J gene, CDR3 DNA, CDR3 protein. The D gene is left open where the match is weak. The size of a clone is reported for some rows only, either as once, few or many, or as a class for expanded clones.

>TRBV6-5|TRBD2|-|TRBJ2-2
TGTGCCAGCAGGGGCGGGGGAGAGAACACCGGGGAGCTGTTTTTT
CASRGGGENTGELFF
>TRBV6-5|TRBD1|-|TRBJ2-7
TGTGCCAGCATCCCTCGACAGGGGGCCACCTACGAGCAGTACTTC
CASIPRQGATYEQYF
>TRBV28|-|-|TRBJ2-1
TGTGCCAGCAGGTTGACAGAGGCCTACAATGAGCAGTTCTTC
CASRLTEAYNEQFF
>TRBV19|-|-|TRBJ2-7
TGTGCCAGTAGTATAGGTCGAGTCTACGAGCAGTACTTC
CASSIGRVYEQYF
>TRBV6-1|-|few|TRBJ2-3
TGTGCCAGCAGTGACCTCGGACACAGCACAGATACGCAGTATTTT
CASSDLGHSTDTQYF
>TRBV28|-|-|TRBJ1-5
TGTGCCAGCAGTTTACATTCGGGTTATAGCAATCAGCCCCAGCATTTT
CASSLHSGYSNQPQHF
>TRBV5-1|TRBD1|-|TRBJ1-4
TGCGCCAGCAGCTTGGGACAGGGTATCACTAATGAAAAACTGTTTTTT
CASSLGQGITNEKLFF
>TRBV6-5|-|-|TRBJ1-2
TGTGCCAGCCTCAGGGGCCGGGACTATGGCTACACCTTC
CASLRGRDYGYTF
>TRBV19|TRBD1|-|TRBJ2-1
TGTGCCAGTAGTATAGACGTCAGGACAGGGTTTTACAATGAGCAGTTCTTC
CASSIDVRTGFYNEQFF
>TRBV7-9|-|-|TRBJ2-1
TGTGCCAGCAGCTTCGGGATTTCGTCCGATGAGCAGTTCTTC
CASSFGISSDEQFF
>TRBV18|TRBD1|-|TRBJ1-2
TGTGCCAGCTCACCAAACCCAGGACAGGGAGGCTATGGCTACACCTTC
CASSPNPGQGGYGYTF
>TRBV7-3|TRBD1|-|TRBJ1-1
TGTGCCAGCAGCCTCGGGACAGACACTGAAGCTTTCTTT
CASSLGTDTEAFF
>TRBV5-1|-|-|TRBJ1-2
TGCGCCAGCAGCTTAGAGGCCGGGGGGATCGATGGCTACACCTTC
CASSLEAGGIDGYTF
>TRBV3-1/TRBV3-2|TRBD1|-|TRBJ1-3
TGTGCCAGCAGCCAAGATAACAGGGGCCCCCGCGGAAACACCATATATTTT
CASSQDNRGPRGNTIYF
>TRBV7-2|TRBD1|-|TRBJ2-5
TGTGCCAGCAGCCTAAACAGGGGTACGGAAGAGACCCAGTACTTC
CASSLNRGTEETQYF
>TRBV12-3/TRBV12-4|TRBD1|-|TRBJ1-1
TGTGCCAGCAGTGTCACAGGGGTATCTGAAGCTTTCTTT
CASSVTGVSEAFF
>TRBV29-1|-|once|TRBJ1-2
TGCAGCGTTGTTTCCCAGGTCTATGGCTACACCTTC
CSVVSQVYGYTF
>TRBV7-9|-|-|TRBJ2-3
TGTGCCAGCCGCGGGGCAGATACGCAGTATTTT
CASRGADTQYF
>TRBV19|-|-|TRBJ2-7
TGTGCCAGTAGTATAGCTGGCAGGGGCAAGCAGTACTTC
CASSIAGRGKQYF
>TRBV5-1|TRBD2|-|TRBJ2-1
TGCGCCAGCAGCGGACTAGCTGGCGGGAGCTCGAAAGAGCAGTTCTTC
CASSGLAGGSSKEQFF
>TRBV5-4|TRBD2|-|TRBJ2-7
TGTGCCAGCAGCCCCGGGACTAGTCCCAACGAGCAGTACTTC
CASSPGTSPNEQYF
>TRBV6-2/TRBV6-3|-|-|TRBJ2-3
TGTGCCAGCAGTTTTAGCGGCCGCACAGATACGCAGTATTTT
CASSFSGRTDTQYF
>TRBV5-1|-|-|TRBJ1-4
TGCGCCAGCAGCTTTGGAGGGAAGGAGGAAAAACTGTTTTTT
CASSFGGKEEKLFF
>TRBV28|-|-|TRBJ2-1
TGTGCCAGCAATCCAGGGGATTTGAGCAATGAGCAGTTCTTC
CASNPGDLSNEQFF
>TRBV6-2/TRBV6-3|-|-|TRBJ1-5
TGTGCCAGCAGTTACTCGAATGGGGGGCAGCCCCAGCATTTT
CASSYSNGGQPQHF